This TCR beta chain was sequenced during a study of control samples from healthy donors and cancer patients. TCRdb's table, derived via immunoSEQ multiplex PCR, lists solely in-frame clones and lacks some. Here the sample spans roughly 120,000 clones, just over 90% being singletons. Sequences were obtained from blood. This receptor was taken from a human donor in good health. The donor label of this sample is uncertain.

The CDR3 sequence: CAISESPGQDDTDTQYF. The DNA of the CDR3 is TGTGCCATCAGTGAGAGCCCGGGACAGGACGACACAGATACGCAGTATTTT. The chain employs TRBV10-3 and TRBJ2-3; the match to TRBD1 covers 8 bases. The CDR3 spans 17 residues. Germline assignment: CDR1 ENHRY and CDR2 SYGVKD. V gave up 2 bases and J gave up 2 bases; unmatched junction bases: 9.